The rows below give T cell receptor beta chains drawn from one sample of a study of immune evolution from preneoplasia to lung adenocarcinoma. TCRdb's table, derived via immunoSEQ multiplex PCR, lists solely in-frame clones and lacks some. The sample comprises some 5,500 clones, around 87% of which are singletons, and 2.5% to 4% rests with the top ten. Sequenced: FFPE invasive lung adenocarcinoma tissue. These receptors were collected from a person between 45 and 75 years old with lung adenocarcinoma. The CDR3 runs from the conserved cysteine through the conserved F or W. The D gene is left open where the match is weak. Clone size is given for some rows only: seen once, a few or many times, or a class if the clone is expanded.

J gene	V gene	clone size	D gene	CDR3 DNA	CDR3 protein
TRBJ2-1	TRBV11-2	-	-	TGTGCCAGCAGCCAGACTTTCTACAATGAGCAGTTCTTC	CASSQTFYNEQFF
TRBJ1-4	TRBV19	-	-	TGTGCCAGTAGTATTGGATCCCTGGGAGAAAAACTGTTTTTT	CASSIGSLGEKLFF
TRBJ1-2	TRBV14	-	-	TGTGCCAGCAGCCAAGCGTTGGGGTATGGCTACACCTTC	CASSQALGYGYTF
TRBJ2-7	TRBV7-9	-	-	TGTGCCAGCAGAACCGGGACAACTACGAGTTGGTACTTC	CASRTGTTTSWYF
TRBJ2-2	TRBV9	-	TRBD1	TGTGCCAGCAGCGTAACGGACAGGGCTCCGAACACCGGGGAGCTGTTTTTT	CASSVTDRAPNTGELFF
TRBJ1-2	TRBV7-6	once	-	TGTGCCAGCAGCTTAGAAGAGGGTAACTATGGCTACACCTTC	CASSLEEGNYGYTF
TRBJ1-1	TRBV10-3	-	-	TGTGCCATCAGAGCCGGAGCGGAACGGGAAGCTTTCTTT	CAIRAGAEREAFF
TRBJ1-5	TRBV2	-	-	TGTGCCAGCAGTGAAGCGATTAGCAATCAGCCCCAGCATTTT	CASSEAISNQPQHF
TRBJ2-3	TRBV18	few	-	TGTGCCAGCTCACCAAGGCGACTCGAGGGCACAGATACGCAGTATTTT	CASSPRRLEGTDTQYF
TRBJ2-5	TRBV2	-	-	TGTGCCAGCAGTGCTGCGAACTGGGAGACCCAGTACTTC	CASSAANWETQYF
TRBJ2-3	TRBV5-1	-	-	TGCGCCAGCAGCTTGGGCAGGGACCGCACAGATACGCAGTATTTT	CASSLGRDRTDTQYF
TRBJ2-5	TRBV7-3	-	TRBD2	TGTGCCAGCAGCCCTACTAGCGGAGAGACCCAGTACTTC	CASSPTSGETQYF
TRBJ2-3	TRBV27	-	-	TGTGCCAGCACTGGTAGACCTAGCACAGATACGCAGTATTTT	CASTGRPSTDTQYF
TRBJ1-1	TRBV14	-	-	TGTGCCAGCAGGCGGACAGCTTACATGAACACTGAAGCTTTCTTT	CASRRTAYMNTEAFF
TRBJ2-5	TRBV30	-	-	TGTGCCTGGAGTATTGGAGGGCAAGAGACCCAGTACTTC	CAWSIGGQETQYF
TRBJ2-4	TRBV7-9	-	-	TGTGCCAGCAGCTTAATAGACGGTCCCGGAGCCATTCAGTACTTC	CASSLIDGPGAIQYF
TRBJ1-4	TRBV28	-	-	TGTGCCAGCAAGACTAATGAAAAACTGTTTTTT	CASKTNEKLFF
TRBJ2-2	TRBV11-2	-	-	TGTGCCAGCAGCTTAGCCGTTAACACCGGGGAGCTGTTTTTT	CASSLAVNTGELFF
TRBJ1-1	TRBV4-2	-	-	TGTGCCAGCAGCCTTGATGGTCCCAGGGGAAACACTGAAGCTTTCTTT	CASSLDGPRGNTEAFF
TRBJ1-2	TRBV11-2	-	-	TGTGCCAGCAGCAGGTTGGCAGCCGACTATGGCTACACCTTC	CASSRLAADYGYTF
TRBJ2-3	TRBV9	once	-	TGTGCCAGCAGCGCTTCTCCTTTGGACACAGATACGCAGTATTTT	CASSASPLDTDTQYF
TRBJ1-3	TRBV7-2	-	-	TGTGCCAGCAGCTTAGTTAGTAACGGCATTGGAAACACCATATATTTT	CASSLVSNGIGNTIYF
TRBJ2-2	TRBV19	-	-	TGTGCCAGTAGTACAGACAGGATCGCCGGGGAGCTGTTTTTT	CASSTDRIAGELFF
TRBJ1-3	TRBV25-1	-	-	TGTGCCAGCAGTGAATATAGTGGATCGCTTTATGGAAACACCATATATTTT	CASSEYSGSLYGNTIYF
TRBJ2-1	TRBV5-8	-	TRBD2	TGTGCCAGCAGCTCTGGACTAGCCGTTTTCAATGAGCAGTTCTTC	CASSSGLAVFNEQFF
TRBJ2-3	TRBV1	-	-	TGCACCAGCACCCCCGAACCCTTCACAGATACGCAGTATTTT	CTSTPEPFTDTQYF
TRBJ2-7	TRBV9	-	TRBD2	TGTGCCAGCAGCGTAGAGGCTAGCGGGACCGAGCAGTACTTC	CASSVEASGTEQYF
TRBJ2-2	TRBV28	-	-	TGTGCCAGCAGTTTCCTAAACACCGGGGAGCTGTTTTTT	CASSFLNTGELFF
TRBJ2-2	TRBV6-4	once	-	TGTGCCAGCAGTACTGTAGGCACCGGGGAGCTGTTTTTT	CASSTVGTGELFF